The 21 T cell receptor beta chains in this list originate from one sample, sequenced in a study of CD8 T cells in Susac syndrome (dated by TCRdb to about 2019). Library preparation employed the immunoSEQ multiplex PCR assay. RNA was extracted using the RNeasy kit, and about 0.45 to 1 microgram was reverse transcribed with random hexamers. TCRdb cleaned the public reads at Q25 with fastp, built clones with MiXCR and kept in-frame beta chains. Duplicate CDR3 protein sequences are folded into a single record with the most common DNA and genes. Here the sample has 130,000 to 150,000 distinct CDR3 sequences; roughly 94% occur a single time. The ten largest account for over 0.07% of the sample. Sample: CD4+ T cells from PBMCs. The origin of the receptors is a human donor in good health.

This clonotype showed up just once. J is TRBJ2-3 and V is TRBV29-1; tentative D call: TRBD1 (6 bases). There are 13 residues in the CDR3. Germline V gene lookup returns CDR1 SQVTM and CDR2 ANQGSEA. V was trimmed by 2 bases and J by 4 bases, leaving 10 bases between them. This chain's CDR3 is CSVEQGLADTQYF. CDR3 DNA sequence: TGCAGCGTTGAACAGGGGCTCGCAGATACGCAGTATTTT.

The CDR3: CAISDRLDYGYTF. In nucleotides, the CDR3 is TGTGCCATCAGTGATCGACTTGACTATGGCTACACCTTC. V gene TRBV10-3 combines with J gene TRBJ1-2; no clear D gene. V gave up 3 bases and J gave up 3 bases, with 8 bases separating them. Germline V gene sequence: CDR1 ENHRY, CDR2 SYGVKD. The CDR3 runs 13 residues.

CDR3 coding DNA: TGTGCCAGCAGCTTGGGGGACAGGGGGCATCAAGAGACCCAGTACTTC. Encoded protein: CASSLGDRGHQETQYF. V and J are TRBV7-9 and TRBJ2-5, with TRBD1 matching 12 bases. With V trimmed by 3 bases and J by 2 bases, 4 bases remained unmatched. The germline V gene encodes CDR1 SEHNR and CDR2 FQNEAQ (reference sequence). The CDR3 spans 16 residues. The variable domain in full, completed from reference TRBV7-9 and TRBJ2-5, reads DTGVSQNPRHKITKRGQNVTFRCDPISEHNRLYWYRQTLGQGPEFLTYFQNEAQLEKSRLLSDRFSAERPKGSFSTLEIQRTEQGDSAMYLCASSLGDRGHQETQYFGPGTRLLVL.

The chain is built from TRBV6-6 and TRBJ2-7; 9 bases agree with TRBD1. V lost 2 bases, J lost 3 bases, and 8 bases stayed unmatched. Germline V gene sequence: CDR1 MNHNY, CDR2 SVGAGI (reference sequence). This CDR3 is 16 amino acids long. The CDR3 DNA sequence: TGTGCCAGCAGTTACGGAGGGACAGGGTCCCGCTACGAGCAGTACTTC. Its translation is CASSYGGTGSRYEQYF.

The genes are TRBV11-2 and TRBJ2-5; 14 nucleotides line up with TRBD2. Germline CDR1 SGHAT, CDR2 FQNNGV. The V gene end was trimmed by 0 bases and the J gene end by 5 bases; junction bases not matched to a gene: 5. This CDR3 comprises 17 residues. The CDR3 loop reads CASSLDSRTSGRETQYF. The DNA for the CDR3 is TGTGCCAGCAGCTTAGATTCCCGGACTAGCGGGAGGGAGACCCAGTACTTC.

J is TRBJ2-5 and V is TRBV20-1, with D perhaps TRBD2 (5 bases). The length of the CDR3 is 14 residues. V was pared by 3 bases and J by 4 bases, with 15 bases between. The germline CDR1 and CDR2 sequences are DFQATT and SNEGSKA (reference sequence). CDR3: CSASHQRGGETQYF. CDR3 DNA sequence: TGCAGTGCTAGTCACCAAAGAGGAGGAGAGACCCAGTACTTC.

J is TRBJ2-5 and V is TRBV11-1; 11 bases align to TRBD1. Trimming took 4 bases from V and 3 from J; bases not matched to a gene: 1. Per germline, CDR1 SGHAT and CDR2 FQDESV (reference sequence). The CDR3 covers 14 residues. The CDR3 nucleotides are TGTGCCAGCAGCTGGGGACAGGGGGAAGAGACCCAGTACTTC. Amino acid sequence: CASSWGQGEETQYF.

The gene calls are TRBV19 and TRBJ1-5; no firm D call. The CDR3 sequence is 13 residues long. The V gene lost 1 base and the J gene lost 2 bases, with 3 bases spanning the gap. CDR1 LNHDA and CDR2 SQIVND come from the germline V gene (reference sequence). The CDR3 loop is CASSIGRNQPQHF. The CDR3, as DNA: TGTGCCAGTAGTATAGGCCGCAATCAGCCCCAGCATTTT.

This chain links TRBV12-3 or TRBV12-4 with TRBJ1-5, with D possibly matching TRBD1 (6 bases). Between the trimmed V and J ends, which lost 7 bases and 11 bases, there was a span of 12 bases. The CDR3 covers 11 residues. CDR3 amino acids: CASTLRGTQHF. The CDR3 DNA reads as TGTGCCAGCACCCTCAGGGGTACCCAGCATTTT.

The CDR3 here is CASSQTQRALYEQYF. The CDR3 region has the DNA TGTGCCAGCAGCCAAACTCAGCGAGCCCTCTACGAGCAGTACTTC. This chain uses TRBV3-1 with TRBJ2-7; no clear D. Trimming took 2 bases from V and 3 from J, leaving 14 bases between them. The CDR3 sequence is 15 residues long. The germline CDR1 and CDR2 sequences are LGHDT and YNNKEL (reference sequence).

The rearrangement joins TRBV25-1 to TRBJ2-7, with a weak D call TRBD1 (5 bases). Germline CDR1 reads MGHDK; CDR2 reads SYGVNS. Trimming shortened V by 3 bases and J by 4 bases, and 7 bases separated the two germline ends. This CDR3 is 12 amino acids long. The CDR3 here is CASSDRVYEQYF. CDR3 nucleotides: TGTGCCAGCAGTGACAGGGTTTACGAGCAGTACTTC.

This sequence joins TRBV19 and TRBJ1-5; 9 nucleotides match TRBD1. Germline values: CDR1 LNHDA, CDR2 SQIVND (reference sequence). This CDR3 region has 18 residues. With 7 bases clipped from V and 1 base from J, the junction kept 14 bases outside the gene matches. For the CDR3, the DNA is TGTGCCAGTACGGAAGGGGACAGGGTTTTTGTAAGCAATCAGCCCCAGCATTTT. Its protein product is CASTEGDRVFVSNQPQHF. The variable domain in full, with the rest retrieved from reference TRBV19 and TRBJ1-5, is DGGITQSPKYLFRKEGQNVTLSCEQNLNHDAMYWYRQDPGQGLRLIYYSQIVNDFQKGDIAEGYSVSREKKESFPLTVTSAQKNPTAFYLCASTEGDRVFVSNQPQHFGDGTRLSIL.

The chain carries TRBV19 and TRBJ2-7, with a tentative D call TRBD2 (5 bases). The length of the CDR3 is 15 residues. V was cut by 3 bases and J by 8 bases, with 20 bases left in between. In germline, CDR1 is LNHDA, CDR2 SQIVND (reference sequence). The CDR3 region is CASSMEARLPTKQYF. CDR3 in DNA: TGTGCCAGTAGTATGGAGGCTAGACTCCCTACGAAGCAGTACTTC. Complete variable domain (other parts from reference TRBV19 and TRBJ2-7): DGGITQSPKYLFRKEGQNVTLSCEQNLNHDAMYWYRQDPGQGLRLIYYSQIVNDFQKGDIAEGYSVSREKKESFPLTVTSAQKNPTAFYLCASSMEARLPTKQYFGPGTRLTVT.

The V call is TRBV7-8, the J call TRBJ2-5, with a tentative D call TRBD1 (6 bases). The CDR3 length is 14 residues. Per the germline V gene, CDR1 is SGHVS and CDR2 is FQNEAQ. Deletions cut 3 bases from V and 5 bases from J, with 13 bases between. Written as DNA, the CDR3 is TGTGCCAGCAGCTTGCATATGGGGGCGGAGACCCAGTACTTC. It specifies CASSLHMGAETQYF.

In DNA form, the CDR3 reads TGTGCCAGCAGCTTAGGGACAGGGGATGAAAAACTGTTTTTT. This translates into CASSLGTGDEKLFF. The rearrangement joins TRBV11-2 to TRBJ1-4; 9 bases are a match to TRBD1. The CDR3 contains 14 residues. Germline trimming cut 1 base from V and 6 bases from J; bases unmatched to any gene: 0. Germline-derived CDR1 and CDR2 are SGHAT and FQNNGV. Drawing the rest from reference TRBV11-2 and TRBJ1-4, the complete variable domain is EAGVAQSPRYKIIEKRQSVAFWCNPISGHATLYWYQQILGQGPKLLIQFQNNGVVDDSQLPKDRFSAERLKGVDSTLKIQPAKLEDSAVYLCASSLGTGDEKLFFGSGTQLSVL.

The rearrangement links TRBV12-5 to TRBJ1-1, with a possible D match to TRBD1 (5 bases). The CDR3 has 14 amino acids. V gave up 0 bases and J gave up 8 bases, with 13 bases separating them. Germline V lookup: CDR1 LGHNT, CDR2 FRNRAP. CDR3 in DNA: TGTGCTAGTGGTTTGGTAGGGACCAGCGGGGAAGCTTTCTTT. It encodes CASGLVGTSGEAFF.

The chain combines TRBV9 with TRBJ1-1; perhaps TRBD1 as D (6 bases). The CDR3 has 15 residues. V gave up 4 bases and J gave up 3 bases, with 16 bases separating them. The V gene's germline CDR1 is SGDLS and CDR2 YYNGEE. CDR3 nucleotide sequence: TGTGCCAGCAGCTTAACAGGGAAATCTCACACTGAAGCTTTCTTT. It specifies CASSLTGKSHTEAFF.

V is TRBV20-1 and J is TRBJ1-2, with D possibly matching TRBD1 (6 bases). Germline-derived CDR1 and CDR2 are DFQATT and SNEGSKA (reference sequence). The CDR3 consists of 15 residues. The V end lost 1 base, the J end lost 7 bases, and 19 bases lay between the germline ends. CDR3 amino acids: CSARASERGRGGYTF. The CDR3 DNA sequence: TGCAGTGCTAGAGCCTCGGAACGGGGGCGAGGTGGCTACACCTTC.

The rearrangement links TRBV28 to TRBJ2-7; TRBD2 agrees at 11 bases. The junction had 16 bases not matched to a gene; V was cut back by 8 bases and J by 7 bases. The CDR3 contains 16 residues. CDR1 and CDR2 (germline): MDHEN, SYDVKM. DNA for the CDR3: TGTGCCAGCCAGGATCTAGCGGGAGGACCTAACCGGGAGCAGTACTTC. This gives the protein CASQDLAGGPNREQYF.

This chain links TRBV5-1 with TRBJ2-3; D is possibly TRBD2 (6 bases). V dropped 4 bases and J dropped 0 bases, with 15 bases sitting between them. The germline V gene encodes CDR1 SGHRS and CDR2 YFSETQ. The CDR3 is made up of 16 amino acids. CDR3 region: CASSPGQRVSTDTQYF. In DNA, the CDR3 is TGCGCCAGCAGCCCCGGCCAGCGGGTTAGCACAGATACGCAGTATTTT. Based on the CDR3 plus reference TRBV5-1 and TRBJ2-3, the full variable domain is KAGVTQTPRYLIKTRGQQVTLSCSPISGHRSVSWYQQTPGQGLQFLFEYFSETQRNKGNFPGRFSGRQFSNSRSEMNVSTLELGDSALYLCASSPGQRVSTDTQYFGPGTRLTVL.

CDR3: CSTQQGASGYTF. The CDR3, as DNA: TGCAGCACCCAACAGGGGGCCAGTGGCTACACCTTC. The chain combines TRBV29-1 with TRBJ1-2, with TRBD1 matching over 9 bases. This CDR3 region has 12 residues. Germline loops: CDR1 SQVTM, CDR2 ANQGSEA. V lost 8 bases and J lost 7; bases outside the gene matches: 8.